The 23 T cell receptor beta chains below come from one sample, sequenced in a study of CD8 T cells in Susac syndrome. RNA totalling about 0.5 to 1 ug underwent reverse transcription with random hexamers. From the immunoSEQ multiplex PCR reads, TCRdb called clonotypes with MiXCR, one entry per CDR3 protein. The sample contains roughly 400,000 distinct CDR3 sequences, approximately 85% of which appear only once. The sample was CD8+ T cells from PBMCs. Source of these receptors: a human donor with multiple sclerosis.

CDR3 loop: CASSLSQQGVGSYNEQFF. DNA of the CDR3: TGTGCCAGCAGCTTAAGTCAACAGGGGGTCGGCTCCTACAATGAGCAGTTCTTC. The rearrangement uses TRBV7-9 and TRBJ2-1; 8 bases are shared with TRBD1. The CDR3 has 18 residues. V dropped 2 bases and J dropped 0; count of bases not matched to a gene: 9. CDR1 and CDR2 from the germline V gene are SEHNR and FQNEAQ (reference sequence).

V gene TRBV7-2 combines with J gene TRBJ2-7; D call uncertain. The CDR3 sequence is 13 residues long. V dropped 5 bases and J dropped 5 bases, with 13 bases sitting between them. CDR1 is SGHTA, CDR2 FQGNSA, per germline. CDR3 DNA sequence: TGTGCCAGCAGCCTTACAAGCGCCCACGAGCAGTACTTC. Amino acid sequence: CASSLTSAHEQYF.

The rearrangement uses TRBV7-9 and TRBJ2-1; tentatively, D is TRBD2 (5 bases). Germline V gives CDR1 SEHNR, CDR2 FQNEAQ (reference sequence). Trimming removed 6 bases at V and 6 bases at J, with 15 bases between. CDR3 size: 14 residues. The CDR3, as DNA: TGTGCCAGCAGATCCCGGACTGGATTCAATGAGCAGTTCTTC. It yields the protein CASRSRTGFNEQFF.

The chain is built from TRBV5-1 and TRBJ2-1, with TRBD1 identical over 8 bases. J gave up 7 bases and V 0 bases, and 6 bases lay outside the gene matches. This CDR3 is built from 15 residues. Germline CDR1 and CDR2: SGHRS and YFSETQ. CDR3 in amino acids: CASSLGDRGDNEQFF. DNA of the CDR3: TGCGCCAGCAGCTTGGGAGACAGGGGTGATAATGAGCAGTTCTTC.

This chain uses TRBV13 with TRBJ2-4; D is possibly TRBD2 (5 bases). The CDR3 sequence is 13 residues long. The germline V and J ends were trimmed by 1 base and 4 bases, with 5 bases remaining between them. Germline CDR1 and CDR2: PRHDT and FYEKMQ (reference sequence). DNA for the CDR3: TGTGCCAGCAGCTTAGCGGGGAAAAACATTCAGTACTTC. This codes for CASSLAGKNIQYF.

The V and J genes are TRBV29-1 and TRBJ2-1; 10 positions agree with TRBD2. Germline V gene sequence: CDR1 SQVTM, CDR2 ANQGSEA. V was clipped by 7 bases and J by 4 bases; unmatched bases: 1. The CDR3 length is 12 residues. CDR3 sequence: CSGSGGYNEQFF. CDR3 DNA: TGCAGCGGTAGCGGGGGGTACAATGAGCAGTTCTTC.

The CDR3 reads CASSLWTQVSSYNEQFF. In nucleotides, the CDR3 is TGTGCCAGCAGCTTGTGGACGCAGGTTAGCTCCTACAATGAGCAGTTCTTC. The chain links TRBV5-5 to TRBJ2-1; no firm D call. The CDR3 sequence is 17 residues long. V shed 1 base and J shed 0 bases, with 14 bases lying between them. From germline, CDR1 is SGHKS and CDR2 YYEKEE (reference sequence).

CDR3 protein: CASSPIDATNTGELFF. In DNA, the CDR3 is TGTGCCAGCAGCCCCATTGACGCAACGAACACCGGGGAGCTGTTTTTT. This rearrangement joins TRBV5-6 to TRBJ2-2, with D unclear. Germline loops: CDR1 SGHDT, CDR2 YYEEEE. The CDR3 loop spans 16 amino acids. Trimming removed 4 bases at V and 0 bases at J, with 13 bases between.

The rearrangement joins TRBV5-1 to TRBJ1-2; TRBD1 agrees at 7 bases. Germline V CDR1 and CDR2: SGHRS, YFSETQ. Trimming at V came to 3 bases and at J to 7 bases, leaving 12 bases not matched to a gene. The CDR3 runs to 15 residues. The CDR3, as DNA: TGCGCCAGCAGCTCGTGGAGGACAGGCCACCTTGGCTACACCTTC. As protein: CASSSWRTGHLGYTF.

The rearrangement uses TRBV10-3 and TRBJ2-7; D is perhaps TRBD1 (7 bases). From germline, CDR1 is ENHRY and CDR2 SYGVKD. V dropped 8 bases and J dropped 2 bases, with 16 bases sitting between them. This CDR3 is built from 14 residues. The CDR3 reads CAIPRGTETYEQYF. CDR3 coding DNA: TGTGCCATCCCCCGGGGGACAGAGACCTACGAGCAGTACTTC.

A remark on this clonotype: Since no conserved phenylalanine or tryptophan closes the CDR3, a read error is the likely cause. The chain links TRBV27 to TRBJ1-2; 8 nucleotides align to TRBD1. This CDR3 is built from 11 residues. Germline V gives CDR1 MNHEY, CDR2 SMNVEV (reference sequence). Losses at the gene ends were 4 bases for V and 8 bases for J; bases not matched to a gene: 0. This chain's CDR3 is CASSSGGGYTL. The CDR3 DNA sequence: TGTGCCAGCAGTTCAGGGGGCGGCTACACCTTG.

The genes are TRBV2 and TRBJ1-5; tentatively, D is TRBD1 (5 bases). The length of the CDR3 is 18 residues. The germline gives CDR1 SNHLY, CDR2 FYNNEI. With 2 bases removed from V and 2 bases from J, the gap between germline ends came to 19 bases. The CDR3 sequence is CASSESGEGQVGNQPQHF. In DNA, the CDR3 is TGTGCCAGCAGTGAATCCGGGGAAGGACAAGTGGGCAATCAGCCCCAGCATTTT. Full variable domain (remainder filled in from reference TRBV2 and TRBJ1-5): EPEVTQTPSHQVTQMGQEVILRCVPISNHLYFYWYRQILGQKVEFLVSFYNNEISEKSEIFDDQFSVERPDGSNFTLKIRSTKLEDSAMYFCASSESGEGQVGNQPQHFGDGTRLSIL.

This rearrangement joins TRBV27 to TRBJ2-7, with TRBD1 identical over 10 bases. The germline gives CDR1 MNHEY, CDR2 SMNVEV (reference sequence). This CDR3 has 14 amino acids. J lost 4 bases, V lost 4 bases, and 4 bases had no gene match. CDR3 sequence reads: CASSWTGGGYEQYF. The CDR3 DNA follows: TGTGCCAGCAGTTGGACAGGGGGTGGGTACGAGCAGTACTTC.

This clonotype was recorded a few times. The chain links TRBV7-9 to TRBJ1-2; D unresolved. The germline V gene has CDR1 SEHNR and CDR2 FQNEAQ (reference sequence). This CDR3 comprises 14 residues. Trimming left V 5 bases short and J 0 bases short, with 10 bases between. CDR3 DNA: TGTGCCAGCAGCCCTGAATGGGCTAACTATGGCTACACCTTC. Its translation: CASSPEWANYGYTF. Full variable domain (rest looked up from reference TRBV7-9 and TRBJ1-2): DTGVSQNPRHKITKRGQNVTFRCDPISEHNRLYWYRQTLGQGPEFLTYFQNEAQLEKSRLLSDRFSAERPKGSFSTLEIQRTEQGDSAMYLCASSPEWANYGYTFGSGTRLTVV.

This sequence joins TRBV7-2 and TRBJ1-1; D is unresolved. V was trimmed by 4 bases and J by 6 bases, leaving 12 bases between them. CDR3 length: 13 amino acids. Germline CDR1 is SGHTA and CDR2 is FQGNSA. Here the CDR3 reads CASSSFGIPEAFF. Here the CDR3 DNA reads TGTGCCAGCAGCTCCTTCGGAATCCCTGAAGCTTTCTTT.

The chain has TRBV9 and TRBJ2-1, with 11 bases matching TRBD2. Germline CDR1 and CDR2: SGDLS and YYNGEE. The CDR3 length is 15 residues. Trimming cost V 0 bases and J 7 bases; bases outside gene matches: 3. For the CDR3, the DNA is TGTGCCAGCAGCGTAGATGGGACTAGCGGAAATGAGCAGTTCTTC. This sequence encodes CASSVDGTSGNEQFF.

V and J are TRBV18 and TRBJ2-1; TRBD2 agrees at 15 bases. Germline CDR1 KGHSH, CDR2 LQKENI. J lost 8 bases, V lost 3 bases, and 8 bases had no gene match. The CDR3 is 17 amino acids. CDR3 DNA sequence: TGTGCCAGCTCACCCACCGGACTAGCGGGAGGGCCGGATGAGCAGTTCTTC. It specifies CASSPTGLAGGPDEQFF.

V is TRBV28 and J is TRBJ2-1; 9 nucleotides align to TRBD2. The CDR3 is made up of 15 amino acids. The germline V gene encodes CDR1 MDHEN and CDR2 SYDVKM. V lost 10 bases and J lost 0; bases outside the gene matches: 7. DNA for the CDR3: TGTGCCAACGCAATAGCGGGAGCCTCCTACAATGAGCAGTTCTTC. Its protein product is CANAIAGASYNEQFF.

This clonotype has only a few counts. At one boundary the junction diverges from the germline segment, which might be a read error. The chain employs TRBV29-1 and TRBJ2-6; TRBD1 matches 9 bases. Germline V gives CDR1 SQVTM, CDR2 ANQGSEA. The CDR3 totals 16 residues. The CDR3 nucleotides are TGTAGCGTCGCCGGACAGGGGACTTCGAGGGCCAACGTCCTGACTTTC. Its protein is CSVAGQGTSRANVLTF.

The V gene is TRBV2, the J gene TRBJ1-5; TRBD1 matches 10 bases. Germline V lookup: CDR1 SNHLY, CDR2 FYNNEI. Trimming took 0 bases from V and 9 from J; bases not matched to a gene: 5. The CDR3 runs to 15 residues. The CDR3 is CASSEAGTGVLPQHF. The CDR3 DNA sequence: TGTGCCAGCAGTGAAGCTGGGACAGGGGTTCTGCCCCAGCATTTT.

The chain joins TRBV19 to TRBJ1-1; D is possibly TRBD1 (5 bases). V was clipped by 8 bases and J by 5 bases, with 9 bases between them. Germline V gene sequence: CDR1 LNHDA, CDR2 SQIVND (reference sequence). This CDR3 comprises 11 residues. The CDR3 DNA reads TGTGCCAGTCTGCAGGGAACTGAAGCTTTCTTT. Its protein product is CASLQGTEAFF.

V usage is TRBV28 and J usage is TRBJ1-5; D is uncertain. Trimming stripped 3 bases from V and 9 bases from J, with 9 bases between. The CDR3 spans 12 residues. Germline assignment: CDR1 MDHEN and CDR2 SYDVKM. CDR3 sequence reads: CASSFPPRPQHF. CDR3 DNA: TGTGCCAGCAGTTTCCCCCCGCGGCCCCAGCATTTT.

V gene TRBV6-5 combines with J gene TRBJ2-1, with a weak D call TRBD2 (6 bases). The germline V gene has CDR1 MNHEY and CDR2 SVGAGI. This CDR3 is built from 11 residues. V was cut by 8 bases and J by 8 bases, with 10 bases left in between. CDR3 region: CASVRGDEQFF. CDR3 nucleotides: TGTGCCAGCGTACGCGGGGATGAGCAGTTCTTC.